This TCR beta chain was observed in a study of blood T cell repertoires in COVID-19 (dated by TCRdb to the early 2020s). Regarding the study in general: Collaborator samples came from the United States, Italy and Spain and covered acute and convalescent phases of COVID-19. The material from the prospective study consisted of cDNA or gDNA derived from T cells, B-cell-depleted T cells, or PBMCs. Deeply sampled blood TCRbeta repertoires from subjects exposed to, actively infected with, or recovered from COVID-19 were included in the dataset. The repertoires were made available in a free public database intended to serve as a resource for research on the immune response to SARS-CoV-2. The samples were drawn from the first 160 participants of the ongoing ImmuneRACE study and from 1,200 or so subjects provided by 6 global collaborators. Sample metadata almost always included a de-identified subject ID, COVID-19 status, age in years and sex. Where available, HLA class I and class II types were obtained from metadata supplied by the sample provider rather than from assay-based typing.

One collaborating source in Seattle enrolled patients during active infection and followed them longitudinally through the course of disease. Collaborating institutions collected whole blood in K2EDTA tubes following their own protocols. For TCRbeta analysis, collaborators shipped samples as frozen whole blood, isolated PBMCs, or DNA extracted from either of those sample types. The immunoSEQ Assay, a bias-controlled multiplex PCR, was used to amplify TCRbeta CDR3 regions from genomic DNA. The authors' analysis ran thus. The number of nucleated cells in each sample was estimated from the amplification of reference gene primers within the assay. To quantify the absolute abundance of each unique TCRbeta CDR3 rearrangement, sequence reads were collapsed and filtered. For each sample, productive Simpson clonality was calculated by taking the square root of Simpson's diversity index across productive rearrangements. This is the immuneACCESS table as TCRdb keeps it, with only in-frame sequences that have V and J called. A part of the clones is gone; compared with another copy, unresolved V genes explain less than half, and the rest is unexplained. That table supplies the V and J calls and clone size; D and trimming were determined from the DNA. The sample table records 120,000 to 150,000 clones; 80% to 90% of these occur just once. Clones ranked in the top ten supply 8% of the sample.

This clone was seen more than once but under ten times. The clone's antigen remains unknown. No quality values exist for individual bases; no much larger clone is one base distant. The CDR3 starts with the cysteine, ends with the phenylalanine, and has 13 residues. Of the read, only the CDR3 DNA is kept; its 39 bases are in frame from base 1. From a lookup of the germline V gene (reference sequence), CDR1 and CDR2 are SGHAT and FQDESV. V is cut by 5 bases and J by 5 bases, and the space between the germline ends is 13 bases. Paper-wide results and their limitations: The quantity of clinical and demographic metadata differed by source and by participant and was supplied without curation.

The sequencing input was peripheral blood. The source of this sequence is a woman in her sixties with COVID-19, enrolled during active disease. The V and J segments used are TRBV11-1 and TRBJ2-7; no D gene call is confident. The sequenced DNA: TGTGCCAGCAGCCCCCCTGGTGAGAACGAGCAGTACTTC. Its protein product is CASSPPGENEQYF.